These 27 T cell receptor beta chains came from one sample sequenced in a study of early T cells in non-severe SARS-CoV-2 infection. Each CDR3 protein gets one entry after TCRdb re-called the 5' RACE reads with MiXCR. The table shows about 59,000 distinct CDR3 sequences, with roughly 13% occurring only once. The source was whole blood, collected at baseline. The receptors stem from an adult who was a healthcare worker with PCR-confirmed SARS-CoV-2 infection or an uninfected control (not recorded which).

The genes are TRBV7-9 and TRBJ1-6, with D perhaps TRBD1 (5 bases). Germline CDR1 is SEHNR and CDR2 is FQNEAQ (reference sequence). This CDR3 spans 14 amino acids. V gave up 10 bases and J gave up 9 bases, with 19 bases separating them. The DNA of the CDR3 is TGTGCCACCGGAGGCGATGCAGGGAGTTCACCCCTCCACTTT. Protein sequence: CATGGDAGSSPLHF.

This clonotype was seen many times. V is TRBV7-3 and J is TRBJ2-3; the match to TRBD1 covers 7 bases. This CDR3 comprises 13 residues. V dropped 6 bases and J dropped 4; count of bases not matched to a gene: 4. Per the germline V gene, CDR1 is SGHTA and CDR2 is FQGTGA. CDR3 in amino acids: CASSLTGPDTQYF. The CDR3 DNA reads TGTGCCAGCAGTTTGACAGGGCCAGATACGCAGTATTTT.

This clonotype was counted a few times. The CDR3 sequence is CASSFMGEPYNEQFF. Written as DNA, the CDR3 is TGTGCCAGCAGTTTTATGGGAGAACCGTACAATGAGCAGTTCTTC. V usage is TRBV12-3 or TRBV12-4 and J usage is TRBJ2-1, with D possibly matching TRBD2 (5 bases). The CDR3 consists of 15 residues. Trimming took 3 bases from V and 4 from J, leaving 13 bases between them.

The V and J genes are TRBV7-3 and TRBJ2-2; D gene uncertain. The CDR3 has 16 residues. The V end was cut by 4 bases, the J end by 3 bases, with 15 bases between. From germline, CDR1 is SGHTA and CDR2 FQGTGA. In DNA form, the CDR3 reads TGTGCCAGCAGCTCCCGGCCGACAAGGGACACCGGGGAGCTGTTTTTT. The encoded protein is CASSSRPTRDTGELFF.

This clonotype was recorded at least ten times. The rearrangement joins TRBV6-2 or TRBV6-3 to TRBJ1-5, with D tentatively TRBD1 (5 bases). Trimming pared 0 bases from V and 2 bases from J, leaving 14 bases between. The CDR3 has 17 residues. Per the germline V gene, CDR1 is MNHEY and CDR2 is SVGEGT. DNA for the CDR3: TGTGCCAGCAGTTACTCGGCAGGGATGGGGGGCAATCAGCCCCAGCATTTT. It encodes CASSYSAGMGGNQPQHF.

The rearrangement joins TRBV7-3 to TRBJ2-2, with D hard to call. Germline V gene data show CDR1 as SGHTA and CDR2 as FQGTGA. This CDR3 contains 16 residues. The germline V and J ends were trimmed by 3 bases and 3 bases, with 14 bases remaining between them. In nucleotides, the CDR3 is TGTGCCAGCAGCTTCCAAGGAGCCCTGGACACCGGGGAGCTGTTTTTT. Translation: CASSFQGALDTGELFF.

This clonotype appeared many times. V is TRBV6-1 and J is TRBJ1-2; perhaps TRBD1 as D (6 bases). V lost 7 bases and J lost 1, with 13 bases in between. The CDR3 runs to 14 residues. Germline CDR1 is MNHNS and CDR2 is SASEGT. The CDR3 is CASMGQGNNYGYTF. In DNA, the CDR3 is TGTGCCAGCATGGGGCAGGGGAATAACTATGGCTACACCTTC.

This clonotype came up a few times. This chain joins TRBV10-1 and TRBJ2-1; 7 bases are shared with TRBD2. J lost 2 bases, V lost 2 bases, and 3 bases had no gene match. The CDR3 contains 15 residues. From germline, CDR1 is WNHNN and CDR2 SYGVQD (reference sequence). CDR3 residues: CASSENGLAYNEQFF. The CDR3 nucleotides are TGCGCCAGCAGTGAGAATGGACTAGCCTACAATGAGCAGTTCTTC.

J is TRBJ2-5 and V is TRBV28; a possible D gene is TRBD1 (6 bases). V was pared by 8 bases and J by 0 bases, with 19 bases between. This CDR3 spans 16 amino acids. Germline V gives CDR1 MDHEN, CDR2 SYDVKM. The CDR3 bases are TGTGCCAGCCTCCGGGACACTCTACCGTACCAAGAGACCCAGTACTTC. Protein sequence: CASLRDTLPYQETQYF.

This clonotype was seen only a few times. V gene TRBV11-2 combines with J gene TRBJ1-6, with D perhaps TRBD1 (6 bases). Trimming removed 1 base from V and 7 bases from J, with 20 bases in between. The CDR3 contains 18 residues. Germline V CDR1 and CDR2: SGHAT, FQNNGV. The CDR3 sequence: CASSLVGGPRYMNSPLHF. The DNA for the CDR3 is TGTGCCAGCAGCTTAGTTGGGGGGCCCCGCTATATGAATTCACCCCTCCACTTT.

This clonotype was picked up one time. The chain employs TRBV5-4 and TRBJ1-1; D is perhaps TRBD1 (6 bases). V lost 4 bases and J lost 1, with 14 bases in between. The CDR3 runs 15 residues. CDR1 SGHNT and CDR2 YYREEE come from the germline V gene (reference sequence). The CDR3 loop is CASSDSGARNTEAFF. The CDR3, as DNA: TGTGCCAGCAGCGACTCAGGGGCTAGGAACACTGAAGCTTTCTTT.

This clonotype came up a few times. The V call is TRBV28, the J call TRBJ1-6, with TRBD1 as a possible D gene (5 bases). The CDR3 spans 12 residues. The germline V gene encodes CDR1 MDHEN and CDR2 SYDVKM. V was trimmed by 2 bases and J by 11 bases, leaving 7 bases between them. CDR3 DNA sequence: TGTGCCAGCAGTTTAGTCAGGGCACCCCTCCACTTT. It translates to CASSLVRAPLHF.

This clonotype was found many times. The chain carries TRBV20-1 and TRBJ2-1; 11 nucleotides align to TRBD2. The CDR3 covers 17 residues. CDR1 is DFQATT and CDR2 is SNEGSKA in the germline V gene (reference sequence). With V trimmed by 5 bases and J by 6 bases, 15 bases remained unmatched. The CDR3 is CSALRQGSGRAINEQFF. CDR3 bases: TGCAGTGCTCTTCGGCAGGGTAGCGGGAGGGCCATCAATGAGCAGTTCTTC.

This clonotype was detected only a few times. This chain links TRBV25-1 with TRBJ2-1; D is undetermined. CDR3 length: 15 amino acids. CDR1 is MGHDK and CDR2 is SYGVNS in the germline V gene. Trimming stripped 0 bases from V and 3 bases from J, with 9 bases between. The CDR3 here is CASSEYKDLYNEQFF. DNA for the CDR3: TGTGCCAGCAGTGAATATAAGGACCTCTACAATGAGCAGTTCTTC.

By share, this clonotype ranks as medium-sized (0.01 to 0.1%). The chain links TRBV7-2 to TRBJ1-2; 10 positions match TRBD1. Germline V gene lookup returns CDR1 SGHTA and CDR2 FQGNSA. Trimming at V came to 2 bases and at J to 8 bases, leaving 5 bases not matched to a gene. The CDR3 spans 14 residues. The CDR3 nucleotides read TGTGCCAGCAGCTTAAGGGGACAGGGGAACGGCTACACCTTC. Amino acids: CASSLRGQGNGYTF.

The rearrangement joins TRBV24-1 to TRBJ2-3, with unresolved D. Germline CDR1 is KGHDR and CDR2 is SFDVKD. V was shortened by 5 bases and J by 3 bases, with 8 bases between the two germline ends. This CDR3 has 13 residues. This CDR3 reads CATSAAGTDTQYF. The CDR3 nucleotides are TGTGCCACCAGTGCGGCTGGGACAGATACGCAGTATTTT.

The chain recombines TRBV7-9 with TRBJ1-2; D possibly corresponds to TRBD1 (5 bases). The CDR3 covers 16 residues. Germline-derived CDR1 and CDR2 are SEHNR and FQNEAQ (reference sequence). V dropped 4 bases and J dropped 0 bases, with 15 bases sitting between them. The CDR3 here is CASSSKVTDANYGYTF. CDR3 DNA: TGTGCCAGCAGCTCTAAGGTGACAGACGCTAACTATGGCTACACCTTC.

At least ten counts were recorded for this clonotype. CDR3 sequence (DNA): TGTGCCAGCAGTCAGAATTACAGGGGGCACGAGCAGTACTTC. It translates to CASSQNYRGHEQYF. The genes are TRBV6-1 and TRBJ2-7; 9 bases align to TRBD1. The CDR3 is 14 amino acids. J was trimmed by 5 bases and V by 5 bases; bases with no gene match: 7. Germline lookup yields CDR1 MNHNS and CDR2 SASEGT.

Written as DNA, the CDR3 is TGCAGCGTTGAAGAGCACAGAGAGACCCAGTACTTC. Translating it yields CSVEEHRETQYF. The chain combines TRBV29-1 with TRBJ2-5; D ambiguous. CDR3 size: 12 residues. Germline CDR1 SQVTM, CDR2 ANQGSEA. Trimming cost V 0 bases and J 4 bases, with 6 bases left between them. The entire variable domain, with the rest obtained from reference TRBV29-1 and TRBJ2-5, is as follows: SAVISQKPSRDICQRGTSLTIQCQVDSQVTMMFWYRQQPGQSLTLIATANQGSEATYESGFVIDKFPISRPNLTFSTLTVSNMSPEDSSIYLCSVEEHRETQYFGPGTRLLVL.

This clonotype was picked up many times. The J gene is TRBJ1-6, the V gene TRBV7-6, with 10 bases matching TRBD1. The CDR3 contains 17 residues. Trimming removed 0 bases from V and 8 bases from J; junction bases left unmatched: 7. Germline values: CDR1 SGHVS, CDR2 FNYEAQ. The DNA of the CDR3 is TGTGCCAGCAGCTTAGCCCCCCGGACAGGGGGATATTCACCCCTCCACTTT. Protein product: CASSLAPRTGGYSPLHF.

The chain uses TRBV11-3 and TRBJ1-1, with unresolved D. CDR1 is SGHNT, CDR2 YENEEA, per germline. Trimming took off 5 bases at V and 4 bases at J, with 11 bases between the two ends. The CDR3 covers 13 residues. The CDR3 sequence is CASSETLATEAFF. The CDR3 DNA reads TGTGCCAGCAGCGAGACTCTCGCCACTGAAGCTTTCTTT.

The chain employs TRBV6-2 or TRBV6-3 and TRBJ2-3; 7 bases agree with TRBD2. The CDR3 covers 15 residues. Germline CDR1 and CDR2: MNHEY and SVGEGT. The J segment lost 2 bases and the V segment lost 2 bases, leaving 4 bases of the junction unmatched. CDR3 region: CASSYGAGNTDTQYF. CDR3 nucleotide sequence: TGTGCCAGCAGTTACGGAGCGGGGAACACAGATACGCAGTATTTT.

This clonotype occurred many times. CDR3 in amino acids: CSAWAESSYNEQFF. The CDR3 nucleotides read TGCAGTGCTTGGGCGGAGAGCTCCTACAATGAGCAGTTCTTC. The rearrangement joins TRBV20-1 to TRBJ2-1; D not certain. CDR3 size: 14 residues. Trimming took 5 bases from V and 0 from J, leaving 11 bases between them. The V gene's germline CDR1 is DFQATT and CDR2 SNEGSKA (reference sequence).

The chain combines TRBV20-1 with TRBJ1-4; D not certain. Per germline, CDR1 DFQATT and CDR2 SNEGSKA (reference sequence). The CDR3 totals 13 residues. V lost 7 bases and J 0 bases, leaving 9 bases between the germline ends. The CDR3: CSVRGATNEKLFF. The DNA for the CDR3 is TGCAGTGTTCGTGGGGCAACTAATGAAAAACTGTTTTTT.

This clonotype has more than one count but fewer than ten. CDR3 region: CSVDGLAGGPLGDEQFF. For the CDR3, the DNA is TGCAGCGTTGACGGGCTAGCGGGGGGGCCTCTGGGAGATGAGCAGTTCTTC. The V gene is TRBV29-1, the J gene TRBJ2-1, with TRBD2 matching 12 bases. V was pared by 3 bases and J by 8 bases, with 14 bases of the junction left unmatched. This CDR3 region has 17 residues. Germline CDR1 and CDR2: SQVTM and ANQGSEA.

The chain combines TRBV28 with TRBJ2-7; tentatively, D is TRBD1 (5 bases). Germline V gene lookup returns CDR1 MDHEN and CDR2 SYDVKM. The CDR3 totals 13 residues. The V and J ends lost 7 bases and 2 bases respectively, with 12 bases between them. The CDR3 loop reads CASKTGGPYEQYF. The CDR3 nucleotides are TGTGCCAGCAAAACAGGCGGCCCCTACGAGCAGTACTTC.

The table lists this clonotype with a few counts. The chain carries TRBV2 and TRBJ2-5, with D possibly TRBD2 on 6 matching bases. CDR1 is SNHLY, CDR2 FYNNEI, per germline. Trimming took 6 bases from V and 9 from J, leaving 11 bases between them. This CDR3 has 11 amino acids. The CDR3 is CASSNWGAQYF. The CDR3 DNA follows: TGTGCCAGCAGCAATTGGGGGGCCCAGTACTTC.